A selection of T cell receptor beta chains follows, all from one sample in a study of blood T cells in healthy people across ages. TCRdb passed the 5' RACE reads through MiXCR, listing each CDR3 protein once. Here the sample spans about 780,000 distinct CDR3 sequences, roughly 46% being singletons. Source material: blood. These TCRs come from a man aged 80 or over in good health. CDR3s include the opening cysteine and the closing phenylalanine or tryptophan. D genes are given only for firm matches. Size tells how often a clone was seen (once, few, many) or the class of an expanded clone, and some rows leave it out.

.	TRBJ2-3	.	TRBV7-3	TGTGCCAGCAGAGGTTGGAGAGACACAGATACGCAGTATTTT	CASRGWRDTDTQYF
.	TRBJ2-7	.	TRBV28	TGTGCCAGCAGTTTGGCCCCTCAGCGGTACGAGCAGTACTTC	CASSLAPQRYEQYF
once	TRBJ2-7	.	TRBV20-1	TGCAGTGCTAGGACTGGGCTGAGGGACTACGAGCAGTACTTC	CSARTGLRDYEQYF
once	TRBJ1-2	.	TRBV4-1	TGCGCCGGCAGCCAAGATGACCGGGCAGGACCCTATGGCTACACCTTC	CAGSQDDRAGPYGYTF
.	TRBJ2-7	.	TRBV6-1	TGTGCCAGCAGTGCGATTAGGAGAATCCACTGCTTTCGGTACTTC	CASSAIRRIHCFRYF
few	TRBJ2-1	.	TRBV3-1	TGTGCCAGCAGCCGCGACGGGAGAGATGAGCAGTTCTTC	CASSRDGRDEQFF
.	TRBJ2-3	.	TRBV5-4	TGTGCCAGCAGCCGCCTTGGGGCCAAAGCCACAGATACGCAGTATTTT	CASSRLGAKATDTQYF
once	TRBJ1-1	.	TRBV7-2	TGTGCCAGCAGCTTTGCGGGAAGGGCGGGGGAGGAAGCTTTCTTT	CASSFAGRAGEEAFF
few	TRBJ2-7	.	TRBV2	TGTGCCAGCAGTTCTCAAATGAGCTCCTACGAGCAGTACTTC	CASSSQMSSYEQYF
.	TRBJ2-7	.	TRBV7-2	TGTGCCAGCAGCCCAGGGGGGTCTCTGAACGAGCAGTACTTC	CASSPGGSLNEQYF
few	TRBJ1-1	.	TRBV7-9	TGTGCCAGCAGTTTAGCGCGAGGTATGAACACTGAAGCTTTCTTT	CASSLARGMNTEAFF
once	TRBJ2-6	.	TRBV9	TGTGCCAGCAGCGTAGGTCCTGGGGCCAACGTCCTGACTTTC	CASSVGPGANVLTF
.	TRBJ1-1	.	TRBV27	TGTGCCAGCAGTTCCCTAGGAAGCCCCATGAACACTGAAGCTTTCTTT	CASSSLGSPMNTEAFF
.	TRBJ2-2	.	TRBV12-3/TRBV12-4	TGTGCCAGCAGCTCAACGTTCGTTGGTAGGGAGCTGTTTTTT	CASSSTFVGRELFF
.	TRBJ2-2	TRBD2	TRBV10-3	TGTGCCATCAGTAGCGGGAGGGGCACCGGGGAGCTGTTTTTT	CAISSGRGTGELFF
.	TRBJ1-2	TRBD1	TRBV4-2	TGTGCCAGCAGCCAAGCCGGGACAGGTGATGGCTGCACCTTC	CASSQAGTGDGCTF
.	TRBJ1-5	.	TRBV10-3	TGTGCCATCAGTGAAGAAAGGAAGCAGCCCCAGCATTTT	CAISEERKQPQHF
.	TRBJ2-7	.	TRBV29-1	TGCAGCGTTGAAGATAATCGCAGGGGATCGAGCGAGCAGTACTTC	CSVEDNRRGSSEQYF
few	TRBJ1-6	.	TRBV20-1	TGCAGTGCTAGAGATCCCGGGGGCAGTTCACCCCTCCACTTT	CSARDPGGSSPLHF
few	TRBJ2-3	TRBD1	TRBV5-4	TGTGCCAGCAGCTTGGATGGGACAGGGGCAGATACGCAGTATTTT	CASSLDGTGADTQYF
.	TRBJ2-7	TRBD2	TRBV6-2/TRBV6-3	TGTGCCAGCAATACCGGGACTAGCGGTAGTCGATACTACAATGAGCAGTACTTC	CASNTGTSGSRYYNEQYF
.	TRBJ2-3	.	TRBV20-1	TGCAGTGCGAGGACCGGTGCTAGCACAGATACGCAGTATTTT	CSARTGASTDTQYF
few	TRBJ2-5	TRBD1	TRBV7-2	TGTGCCAGCAGCTTAGCACCGACAGGGGGCCAGGAGACCCAGTACTTC	CASSLAPTGGQETQYF
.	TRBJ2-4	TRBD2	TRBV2	TGTGCCAGCAGTGAAGCGCTTGGGGGGGTAGCCAAAAACATTCAGTACTTC	CASSEALGGVAKNIQYF
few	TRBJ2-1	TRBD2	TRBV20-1	TGCAGTGCTAGAGAGGGACTAGCGGCCGGAGGCGGGAATGAGCAGTTCTTC	CSAREGLAAGGGNEQFF
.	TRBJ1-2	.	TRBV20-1	TGCAGTGCTAGCCCGGGGAGTGCCTATGGCTACACCTTC	CSASPGSAYGYTF
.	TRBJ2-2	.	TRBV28	TGTGCCAGCATTAAGGGGTCGACCGGGGAGCTGTTTTTT	CASIKGSTGELFF
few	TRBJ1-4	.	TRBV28	TGTGCCAGCACCCTCCTCGGGGAGGGTAGGGAAAAACTGTTTTTT	CASTLLGEGREKLFF
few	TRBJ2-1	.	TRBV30	TGTGCCTGGAGTGTATCCATAAACAATGAGCAGTTCTTC	CAWSVSINNEQFF
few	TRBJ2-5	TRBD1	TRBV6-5	TGTGCCAGCAGTTTTAGACAGGGGTTCCCCTTTGGAGAGACCCAGTACTTC	CASSFRQGFPFGETQYF
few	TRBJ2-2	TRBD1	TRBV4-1	TGCGCCAGCAGCCTCGACAGGGGCGGCGCCGGGGAGCTGTTTTTT	CASSLDRGGAGELFF
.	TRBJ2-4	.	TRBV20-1	TGCAGTGCTAGAGATCGGAGACCGGCCAAAAACATTCAGTACTTC	CSARDRRPAKNIQYF
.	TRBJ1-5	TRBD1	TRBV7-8	TGTGCCAGCAGCGGTGGACAGGTTTTGAGTCAGCCCCAGCATTTT	CASSGGQVLSQPQHF
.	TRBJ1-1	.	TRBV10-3	TGTGCCATCAGTGGCACGGTAGCTGAAGCTTTCTTT	CAISGTVAEAFF
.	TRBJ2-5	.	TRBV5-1	TGCGCCAGCAGGACGGAGAATAATCTAGAGACCCAGTACTTC	CASRTENNLETQYF
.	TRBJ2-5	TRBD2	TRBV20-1	TGCAGTGTTACTAGCGGGAGGTCCCAGGAGACCCAGTACTTC	CSVTSGRSQETQYF
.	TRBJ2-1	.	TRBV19	TGTGCCAGTAGTATTTTAGAGGAGTACAATGAGCAGTTCTTC	CASSILEEYNEQFF
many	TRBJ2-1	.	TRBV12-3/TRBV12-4	TGTGCCAGCACCCTTGCGTCCGGCGGGGTACTTGAGCAGTTCTTC	CASTLASGGVLEQFF
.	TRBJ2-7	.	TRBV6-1	TGTGCCAGCAGTGAGTCGGAGGTGCAGTACTTC	CASSESEVQYF
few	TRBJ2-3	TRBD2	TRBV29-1	TGCAGCGTTGAATCTAGCGGCTACACAGATACGCAGTATTTT	CSVESSGYTDTQYF
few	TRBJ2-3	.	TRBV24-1	TGTGCCACCAGTGATTTACTGTTCGATAGCACAGATACGCAGTATTTT	CATSDLLFDSTDTQYF
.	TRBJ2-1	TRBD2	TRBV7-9	TGTGCCAGCAGCCCGGTGAGCGGGAGCTCCTACAATGAGCAGTTCTTC	CASSPVSGSSYNEQFF
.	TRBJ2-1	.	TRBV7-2	TGTACCAGCAGCTTAGTGGGAGGCGATGAGCAGTTCTTC	CTSSLVGGDEQFF
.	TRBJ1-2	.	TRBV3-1	TGTGCCAGCAGCCCAAGTGCAATAGGGAAAGGCTACACCTTC	CASSPSAIGKGYTF
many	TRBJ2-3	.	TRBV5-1	TGCGCCAGCAGCGTTGATCAGATGCCAGATACGCAGTATTTT	CASSVDQMPDTQYF
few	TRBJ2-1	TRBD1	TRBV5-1	TGCGCCAGCAGCTTGGAAGACAGGGGAAACGATGAGCAGTTCTTC	CASSLEDRGNDEQFF
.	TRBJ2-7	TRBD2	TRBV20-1	TGCAGTGCTAGGAAGCCGGGACTAGATGGCGAGCAGTACTTC	CSARKPGLDGEQYF
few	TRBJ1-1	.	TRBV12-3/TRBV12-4	TGTGCCAGCAGTTCAGGCCAGAAGCTAATGAACACTGAAGCTTTCTTT	CASSSGQKLMNTEAFF
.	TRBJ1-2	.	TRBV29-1	TGCAGCGTTGAAGAGGACCATGGCTACACCTTC	CSVEEDHGYTF
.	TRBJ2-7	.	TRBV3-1	TGTGCCAGCAGCCAAGGGGTTGGTAATGAGCAGTACTTC	CASSQGVGNEQYF
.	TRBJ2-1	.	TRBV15	TGTGCCACCACTCCCCTACAGGCGAGCTCCTACAATGAGCAGTTCTTC	CATTPLQASSYNEQFF
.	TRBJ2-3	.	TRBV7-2	TGTGCCAGCAGCTTAGCAAAGTCAGATACGCAGTATTTT	CASSLAKSDTQYF
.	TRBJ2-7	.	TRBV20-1	TGCAGTGCTAGACCGACTATCCCGAGGCAACGCTACGAGCAGTACTTC	CSARPTIPRQRYEQYF
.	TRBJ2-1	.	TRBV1	TGCACCAGCAGCCTCCGACTAGCGGGAGCAAACTCCTACAATGAGCAGTTCTTC	CTSSLRLAGANSYNEQFF
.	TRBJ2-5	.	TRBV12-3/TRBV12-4	TGTGCCAGCAGTTGGGGTCGTTGGGAGACCCAGTACTTC	CASSWGRWETQYF
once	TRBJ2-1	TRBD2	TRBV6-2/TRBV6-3	TGTGCCAGCAGCGCCCTTAGCGGGACCTACAATGAGCAGTTCTTC	CASSALSGTYNEQFF
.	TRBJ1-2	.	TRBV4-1	TGCGCCAGCAGCCAAGATTGGGGGGCGAACACCTTC	CASSQDWGANTF